Below, 30 T cell receptor beta chains from the same sample are listed, as sequenced in a study of CD8 T cells in Susac syndrome. Reverse transcription of roughly 0.5 to 1 ug RNA was performed with random hexamers. Using its own MiXCR run on the immunoSEQ multiplex PCR reads, TCRdb lists one record per CDR3 protein. The table lists some 300,000 distinct CDR3 sequences, 70% to 90% of them singletons, with around 0.12% in the top ten. Sequencing was carried out using CD8+ T cells from PBMCs. These receptors all stem from a human donor with multiple sclerosis.

This rearrangement joins TRBV2 to TRBJ2-5, with 7 bases that match TRBD1. The V gene end was trimmed by 5 bases and the J gene end by 4 bases; junction bases not matched to a gene: 4. Germline assignment: CDR1 SNHLY and CDR2 FYNNEI. This CDR3 spans 13 amino acids. The CDR3 reads CASSPRQGETQYF. The CDR3 DNA follows: TGTGCCAGCAGTCCCCGACAGGGAGAGACCCAGTACTTC.

The chain carries TRBV29-1 and TRBJ2-5, with D maybe TRBD1 (6 bases). Trimming removed 6 bases from V and 1 base from J, with 21 bases in between. This CDR3 comprises 16 residues. The germline V gene encodes CDR1 SQVTM and CDR2 ANQGSEA. Here the CDR3 reads CSVKQGSRRFQETQYF. CDR3 nucleotides: TGCAGCGTAAAACAGGGAAGCCGGCGATTCCAAGAGACCCAGTACTTC.

The CDR3 region has the DNA TGTGCCAGCAGCCTAGGACAGGGAAAGACCCAGTACTTC. This gives the protein CASSLGQGKTQYF. This chain uses TRBV3-1 with TRBJ2-5; 8 bases align to TRBD1. Germline V gene lookup returns CDR1 LGHDT and CDR2 YNNKEL (reference sequence). This CDR3 has 13 residues. The V and J ends lost 4 bases and 6 bases, in that order; junction bases with no gene match: 4.

This chain joins TRBV13 and TRBJ2-1; 9 nucleotides line up with TRBD2. CDR1 and CDR2 (germline): PRHDT, FYEKMQ (reference sequence). The CDR3 is made up of 15 amino acids. Trimming at V came to 0 bases and at J to 7 bases, leaving 4 bases not matched to a gene. The CDR3 protein is CASSLGSGGSNEQFF. The CDR3 DNA sequence: TGTGCCAGCAGCTTAGGTAGCGGGGGATCTAATGAGCAGTTCTTC. The whole variable domain, filled in from reference TRBV13 and TRBJ2-1, reads AAGVIQSPRHLIKEKRETATLKCYPIPRHDTVYWYQQGPGQDPQFLISFYEKMQSDKGSIPDRFSAQQFSDYHSELNMSSLELGDSALYFCASSLGSGGSNEQFFGPGTRLTVL.

The chain links TRBV11-2 to TRBJ2-3; 11 positions agree with TRBD2. From germline, CDR1 is SGHAT and CDR2 FQNNGV. Trimming took 6 bases from V and 2 from J; bases not matched to a gene: 13. The CDR3 spans 18 residues. CDR3 DNA sequence: TGTGCCAGCAGACTCAAAACTAGCGGGAGAGCAGACACAGATACGCAGTATTTT. It is translated as CASRLKTSGRADTDTQYF.

This clonotype was seen only once. The chain couples TRBV28 to TRBJ2-1; D is possibly TRBD2 (5 bases). The CDR3 runs to 17 residues. Trimming removed 2 bases from V and 8 bases from J, with 22 bases in between. From germline, CDR1 is MDHEN and CDR2 SYDVKM. In DNA, the CDR3 is TGTGCCAGCAGTTTACGAGCACTAGGTTTCCGTACAGATGAGCAGTTCTTC. Its protein is CASSLRALGFRTDEQFF.

CDR3 loop: CASSSTGTKRPGELFF. The CDR3 bases are TGTGCCAGCAGTTCAACGGGGACTAAACGACCCGGGGAGCTGTTTTTT. The chain is built from TRBV27 and TRBJ2-2; 7 nucleotides agree with TRBD2. This CDR3 has 16 amino acids. With 4 bases clipped from V and 6 bases from J, the junction kept 11 bases outside the gene matches. Germline V lookup: CDR1 MNHEY, CDR2 SMNVEV (reference sequence).

The chain is built from TRBV21-1 and TRBJ2-3; the DNA was not used to check the table's D call, TRBD2. TRBV21-1 is a pseudogene locus. The CDR3 has 17 amino acids. The CDR3 spells CASSKDLREGWADTQYF. The CDR3 coding sequence is TGTGCCAGCAGCAAAGACCTGCGGGAGGGCTGGGCAGATACGCAGTATTTT.

This clonotype appeared a few times. The V call is TRBV20-1, the J call TRBJ2-2; weak D call: TRBD2 (7 bases). Germline values: CDR1 DFQATT, CDR2 SNEGSKA (reference sequence). Deletions cut 3 bases from V and 8 bases from J, with 25 bases between. The CDR3 is 17 amino acids. DNA of the CDR3: TGCAGTGCTAGTGTCCGCGGCGGGAGAGGGGGAATGGGGGAGCTGTTTTTT. This sequence encodes CSASVRGGRGGMGELFF.

The chain uses TRBV7-8 and TRBJ2-2; TRBD2 matches 9 bases. Germline V lookup: CDR1 SGHVS, CDR2 FQNEAQ. V lost 2 bases, J lost 3 bases, and 10 bases stayed unmatched. This CDR3 is 18 amino acids long. The DNA for the CDR3 is TGTGCCAGCAGCTTATTAGCGGGAGAGGAAGCGGACACCGGGGAGCTGTTTTTT. Protein: CASSLLAGEEADTGELFF.

This clonotype appeared once. This CDR3 fails to terminate in the conserved phenylalanine or tryptophan, so it likely reflects a read error. The chain combines TRBV30 with TRBJ1-1; D is ambiguous. The CDR3 totals 10 residues. In germline, CDR1 is GTSNPN, CDR2 SVGIG (reference sequence). V lost 5 bases, J lost 5 bases, and 6 bases lay in between. DNA for the CDR3: TGTGCCTGGGAGGGAACTGAAGCTTTCCTT. This codes for CAWEGTEAFL.

The chain carries TRBV5-1 and TRBJ2-4, with 11 bases aligning to TRBD2. The CDR3 extends over 17 amino acids. CDR1 and CDR2 (germline): SGHRS, YFSETQ. With V trimmed by 4 bases and J by 5 bases, 11 bases remained unmatched. The chain's CDR3 is CASSREGLAGAQNIQYF. CDR3 sequence (DNA): TGCGCCAGCAGCCGGGAAGGACTAGCGGGCGCTCAAAACATTCAGTACTTC. The full variable domain, its missing parts supplied by reference TRBV5-1 and TRBJ2-4, is KAGVTQTPRYLIKTRGQQVTLSCSPISGHRSVSWYQQTPGQGLQFLFEYFSETQRNKGNFPGRFSGRQFSNSRSEMNVSTLELGDSALYLCASSREGLAGAQNIQYFGAGTRLSVL.

V gene TRBV27 combines with J gene TRBJ2-7; D ambiguous. V dropped 4 bases and J dropped 0 bases, with 13 bases sitting between them. The V gene's germline CDR1 is MNHEY and CDR2 SMNVEV (reference sequence). The CDR3 length is 15 residues. CDR3 protein: CASSSSPVPSYEQYF. CDR3 nucleotide sequence: TGTGCCAGCAGTTCATCTCCGGTTCCCTCCTACGAGCAGTACTTC.

The J gene is TRBJ1-4, the V gene TRBV5-1; D gene ambiguous. This CDR3 has 14 amino acids. Trimming took 1 base from V and 4 from J, leaving 8 bases between them. CDR1 is SGHRS, CDR2 YFSETQ, per germline. CDR3: CASSLSTLNEKLFF. As DNA, the CDR3 is TGCGCCAGCAGCTTGAGCACGCTTAATGAAAAACTGTTTTTT.

The genes are TRBV4-2 and TRBJ2-4; D is tentatively TRBD1 or TRBD2 (6 bases each). CDR1 and CDR2 (germline): LGHNA, YNFKEQ. This CDR3 has 14 residues. V lost 8 bases and J lost 2, with 13 bases in between. The CDR3 loop reads CASGGPESKNIQYF. As DNA, the CDR3 is TGTGCCAGCGGGGGGCCCGAGTCCAAAAACATTCAGTACTTC.

The chain combines TRBV4-1 with TRBJ1-5; no firm D call. V dropped 2 bases and J dropped 6 bases, with 11 bases sitting between them. The CDR3 length is 14 residues. CDR1 and CDR2 from the germline V gene are MGHRA and YSYEKL. In DNA form, the CDR3 reads TGCGCCAGCAGCCAAAACGGGGTAGGTCAGCCCCAGCATTTT. It encodes CASSQNGVGQPQHF.

The CDR3 reads CASSLGQGSEQYF. The CDR3 coding sequence is TGTGCCAGCAGTCTCGGACAGGGGAGCGAGCAGTACTTC. The rearrangement joins TRBV27 to TRBJ2-7, with TRBD1 matching over 9 bases. CDR1 is MNHEY and CDR2 is SMNVEV in the germline V gene (reference sequence). V trimming: 5 bases; J trimming: 6 bases; junction bases outside the gene matches: 5. CDR3 length: 13 amino acids.

This chain links TRBV2 with TRBJ2-2; D might be TRBD1 or TRBD2, each matching 5 bases. CDR1 is SNHLY, CDR2 FYNNEI, per germline. This CDR3 region has 15 residues. Deletions cut 6 bases from V and 0 bases from J, with 11 bases between. This chain's CDR3 is CASRGVPTNTGELFF. CDR3 in DNA: TGTGCCAGCAGGGGGGTCCCTACGAACACCGGGGAGCTGTTTTTT.

The CDR3 region is CASSWGGGVDSSGEISYNEQFF. The CDR3 coding sequence is TGTGCCAGCAGTTGGGGGGGCGGAGTCGACTCTAGCGGGGAGATCTCCTACAATGAGCAGTTCTTC. V is TRBV28 and J is TRBJ2-1; 9 bases fit TRBD2. CDR3 length equals 22 residues. J was trimmed by 0 bases and V by 4 bases; bases with no gene match: 22. The germline CDR1 and CDR2 sequences are MDHEN and SYDVKM.

DNA of the CDR3: TGTGCCAGCAGCCAATCCCTTCAGTATTTT. Protein product: CASSQSLQYF. This chain connects TRBV16 to TRBJ2-3; D unclear. CDR1 KGHSY and CDR2 FQNENV come from the germline V gene. V gave up 0 bases and J gave up 12 bases, with 4 bases separating them. This CDR3 has 10 amino acids. The full variable domain, its missing parts supplied by reference TRBV16 and TRBJ2-3, is GEEVAQTPKHLVRGEGQKAKLYCAPIKGHSYVFWYQQVLKNEFKFLISFQNENVFDETGMPKERFSAKCLPNSPCSLEIQATKLEDSAVYFCASSQSLQYFGPGTRLTVL.

The CDR3 here is CASSPAGKRYEQYF. The CDR3 DNA reads TGTGCCAGCAGCCCCGCGGGTAAGCGATACGAGCAGTACTTC. The rearrangement uses TRBV5-4 and TRBJ2-7; perhaps TRBD2 as D (5 bases). CDR3 size: 14 residues. Per the germline V gene, CDR1 is SGHNT and CDR2 is YYREEE (reference sequence). V was pared by 4 bases and J by 4 bases, with 15 bases between. Drawing the rest from reference TRBV5-4 and TRBJ2-7, the complete variable domain is ETGVTQSPTHLIKTRGQQVTLRCSSQSGHNTVSWYQQALGQGPQFIFQYYREEENGRGNFPPRFSGLQFPNYSSELNVNALELDDSALYLCASSPAGKRYEQYFGPGTRLTVT.

This clonotype came up once. A read error is likely, as this CDR3 ends without the conserved phenylalanine or tryptophan. V usage is TRBV6-5 and J usage is TRBJ1-1, with a tentative D call TRBD1 (5 bases). V was shortened by 2 bases and J by 6 bases, with 16 bases between the two germline ends. The CDR3 is 15 residues long. The germline CDR1 and CDR2 sequences are MNHEY and SVGAGI. In DNA, the CDR3 is TGTGCCAGCAGTTACCTACGGGGGGTGATACCTGAAGCTTTCCTT. It codes for CASSYLRGVIPEAFL.

The chain is built from TRBV27 and TRBJ2-5; TRBD1 is a possible D gene (6 bases). The V gene's germline CDR1 is MNHEY and CDR2 SMNVEV (reference sequence). The CDR3 sequence is 12 residues long. Trimming pared 6 bases from V and 4 bases from J, leaving 9 bases between. CDR3 amino acids: CASREGGETQYF. The CDR3 coding sequence is TGTGCCAGCAGGGAAGGGGGAGAGACCCAGTACTTC.

The CDR3 spells CATSRGLAGEEYRENIQYF. CDR3 sequence (DNA): TGTGCCACCAGCAGAGGCCTAGCGGGAGAAGAGTATAGGGAAAACATTCAGTACTTC. The chain recombines TRBV15 with TRBJ2-4; 10 bases are a match to TRBD2. The V gene end was trimmed by 1 base and the J gene end by 5 bases; junction bases not matched to a gene: 14. The CDR3 length is 19 residues. The germline gives CDR1 LNHNV, CDR2 YYDKDF (reference sequence).

The CDR3 here is CARAEEGGISNQPQHF. The CDR3 DNA sequence: TGTGCCAGGGCCGAGGAGGGAGGGATTAGCAATCAGCCCCAGCATTTT. The chain joins TRBV27 to TRBJ1-5; D gene ambiguous. V lost 9 bases, J lost 0 bases, and 18 bases lay in between. The CDR3 extends over 16 amino acids. CDR1 and CDR2 from the germline V gene are MNHEY and SMNVEV (reference sequence).

The chain carries TRBV7-6 and TRBJ2-7; D is possibly TRBD1 (5 bases). CDR3 size: 14 residues. Trimming took 1 base from V and 3 from J, leaving 10 bases between them. The germline CDR1 and CDR2 sequences are SGHVS and FNYEAQ. This CDR3 reads CASSLGTTFYEQYF. CDR3 DNA sequence: TGTGCCAGCAGCTTAGGGACAACTTTCTACGAGCAGTACTTC.

The chain has TRBV5-4 and TRBJ1-1; D may be TRBD1 (6 bases). The CDR3 length is 15 residues. CDR1 is SGHNT, CDR2 YYREEE, per germline (reference sequence). V was shortened by 0 bases and J by 3 bases, with 12 bases between the two germline ends. CDR3 nucleotide sequence: TGTGCCAGCAGCTTGGCGGGGGGCCCCGACACTGAAGCTTTCTTT. Residues: CASSLAGGPDTEAFF.

The chain carries TRBV7-9 and TRBJ1-1; D is unclear. V shed 5 bases and J shed 7 bases, with 14 bases lying between them. There are 13 residues in the CDR3. The V gene's germline CDR1 is SEHNR and CDR2 FQNEAQ (reference sequence). For the CDR3, the DNA is TGTGCCAGCAGCCGTACTGACACCGGTGAAGCTTTCTTT. Amino acids: CASSRTDTGEAFF.

This chain connects TRBV6-1 to TRBJ2-1; 8 nucleotides agree with TRBD2. Per the germline V gene, CDR1 is MNHNS and CDR2 is SASEGT. This CDR3 is 14 amino acids long. V was pared by 3 bases and J by 6 bases, with 4 bases of the junction left unmatched. The CDR3 protein is CASSDGTRFNEQFF. The CDR3 nucleotides read TGTGCCAGCAGTGACGGGACTAGATTCAATGAGCAGTTCTTC.

The rearrangement links TRBV28 to TRBJ1-4; unclear D gene. The ends were cut back, 7 bases at V and 9 bases at J, with 9 bases in the middle. The germline CDR1 and CDR2 sequences are MDHEN and SYDVKM. The CDR3 is 11 residues long. CDR3 in DNA: TGTGCCAGCACGCCGAAGAAAAAACTGTTTTTT. Its protein is CASTPKKKLFF. The full variable domain, rest sourced from reference TRBV28 and TRBJ1-4, is DVKVTQSSRYLVKRTGEKVFLECVQDMDHENMFWYRQDPGLGLRLIYFSYDVKMKEKGDIPEGYSVSREKKERFSLILESASTNQTSMYLCASTPKKKLFFGSGTQLSVL.